A selection of T cell receptor beta chains follows, all from one sample in a study of shared clonotypes between healthy human individuals. Method: immunoSEQ multiplex PCR; TCRdb's copy keeps in-frame clones and lacks some. Here the sample spans roughly 570,000 clones, roughly 98% being singletons. Sequencing input: naive CD8+ T cells sorted from blood. All receptors derive from a young man in good health. Both conserved end residues are part of each CDR3. Each record gives: clone size, V gene, D gene, J gene, CDR3 DNA, CDR3 protein. The D gene is left open where the match is weak. For some rows the clone size is stated as once, few or many, or as a class when expanded; others skip it.

>.|TRBV4-1|TRBD2|TRBJ2-3
TGCGCCAGCAGCCAAGAAACTAGCGCGACGACAGATACGCAGTATTTT
CASSQETSATTDTQYF
>.|TRBV14|.|TRBJ2-7
TGTGCCAGCAGCCAAGGATTCGGGGGCCCCTACGAGCAGTACTTC
CASSQGFGGPYEQYF
>.|TRBV14|.|TRBJ2-7
TGTGCCAGCAGCCAAGATCCCCCCTACGAGCAGTACTTC
CASSQDPPYEQYF
>.|TRBV11-1|TRBD2|TRBJ2-5
TGTGCCAGCAGCTCACAGACTAGCGGTCAAGAGACCCAGTACTTC
CASSSQTSGQETQYF
>.|TRBV10-3|TRBD2|TRBJ2-2
TGTGCCATCGCGGGGGAGGGCACCGGGGAGCTGTTTTTT
CAIAGEGTGELFF
>.|TRBV10-2|.|TRBJ2-1
TGCGCCAGCGCCTGGACAGACTACAATGAGCAGTTCTTC
CASAWTDYNEQFF
>.|TRBV7-9|TRBD1|TRBJ2-7
TGTGCCAGCAGCCCACGGGACAGCTACTACGAGCAGTACTTC
CASSPRDSYYEQYF
>.|TRBV7-9|TRBD1|TRBJ2-7
TGTGCCAGCAGCTTAGCCCGCCGGGACAGCTCCTACGAGCAGTACTTC
CASSLARRDSSYEQYF
>.|TRBV21-1|.|TRBJ2-3
TGTGCCAGCAGCAAATTAAGGCAGGGGGGAGATCGCACAGATACGCAGTATTTT
CASSKLRQGGDRTDTQYF
>.|TRBV4-3|.|TRBJ2-2
TGCGCCAGCAGCCAGTACCGGGACCGGGAGTGGGAGCTGTTTTTT
CASSQYRDREWELFF
>.|TRBV7-9|.|TRBJ1-2
TGTGCCAGCAGCCCCCCCCTCAAGAGCTATGGCTACACCTTC
CASSPPLKSYGYTF
>.|TRBV11-3|.|TRBJ1-1
TGTGCCAGCAGCTTCGGGCAGGGCACTGAAGCTTTCTTT
CASSFGQGTEAFF
>.|TRBV27|TRBD1|TRBJ2-3
TGTGCCAGCAGTCCCAGGGACAGGGCCACAGATACGCAGTATTTT
CASSPRDRATDTQYF
>.|TRBV27|.|TRBJ2-1
TGTGCCAGCAGGCCGGGACCAGCCTACAATGAGCAGTTCTTC
CASRPGPAYNEQFF
>once|TRBV11-2|.|TRBJ2-1
TGTGCCAGCAGCTTATTTTTCGATGAGCAGTTCTTC
CASSLFFDEQFF
>.|TRBV5-4|.|TRBJ2-7
TGTGCCAGCAGCTTCGGAGTAGGGAACGAGCAGTACTTC
CASSFGVGNEQYF
>.|TRBV7-9|.|TRBJ2-1
TGTGCCAGCAGCTTCTGGGACTCTCCAGAAGCGCAGTTCTTC
CASSFWDSPEAQFF
>.|TRBV4-1|TRBD2|TRBJ2-1
TGCGCCAGCAGCCCCAAAGGGGAGGGCTACAATGAGCAGTTCTTC
CASSPKGEGYNEQFF
>.|TRBV7-9|.|TRBJ1-2
TGTGCCAGCAGCTTAGCTAGGTCTGGCTACACCTTC
CASSLARSGYTF
>.|TRBV27|.|TRBJ2-7
TGTGCCAGCAGTTTATCCCCAGGGGCGCACGAGCAGTACTTC
CASSLSPGAHEQYF
>.|TRBV4-1|.|TRBJ1-5
TGCGCCAGCAGCCAACTGGACGGGGATCAGCCCCAGCATTTT
CASSQLDGDQPQHF
>.|TRBV11-2|TRBD1|TRBJ2-7
TGTGCCAGCAGCTTTCCGGGACAGGGGTACGAGCAGTACTTC
CASSFPGQGYEQYF
>once|TRBV4-1|TRBD1|TRBJ2-7
TGCGCCAGCAGCCAAGATCAGGGGACAGACAACGAGCAGTACTTC
CASSQDQGTDNEQYF
>.|TRBV11-2|.|TRBJ2-7
TGTGCCAGCAGCTTAGTGGTCCCTCCGGGTCCCACCTACGAGCAGTACTTC
CASSLVVPPGPTYEQYF
>.|TRBV7-2|.|TRBJ1-2
TGTGCCAGCCGCAATCCTCCCGGGTCTGACTACACCTTC
CASRNPPGSDYTF
>.|TRBV27|TRBD2|TRBJ2-3
TGTGCCAGCAGTTCCCGGACTAGCGGGCGCACAGATACGCAGTATTTT
CASSSRTSGRTDTQYF
>.|TRBV9|TRBD2|TRBJ2-3
TGTGCCAGCAGCACTAGCTTAGCGGGAGGTGGGACAGATACGCAGTATTTT
CASSTSLAGGGTDTQYF
>once|TRBV9|.|TRBJ2-1
TGTGCCAGCAGCCCCGGGGCGATAATCAATGAGCAGTTCTTC
CASSPGAIINEQFF
>.|TRBV11-2|TRBD1|TRBJ1-2
TGTGCCAGCAGCCCGGGACAGGGGGCGTTGGGCTACACCTTC
CASSPGQGALGYTF
>.|TRBV18|.|TRBJ2-7
TGTGCCAGCCGAGAGCCGGGAATCTACGAGCAGTACTTC
CASREPGIYEQYF
>.|TRBV13|.|TRBJ2-7
TGTGCCAGCAGCACTCAGGGTAGCTACGAGCAGTACTTC
CASSTQGSYEQYF